This passage covers 19 T cell receptor beta chains from one sample sequenced in a study of beta chain features in type 1 diabetes. Expressed TCRB transcripts were sequenced because the entire RNA isolate underwent reverse transcription. Assay used: immunoSEQ multiplex PCR; TCRdb lists only in-frame clones, some missing. The data show 300,000 to 350,000 clones, with around 19% seen just once and approximately 0.046% held by the top ten. Sequenced input: naive CD4+ T cells from blood. These receptors all stem from a woman aged 18-30 years in good health.

This chain joins TRBV19 and TRBJ1-1; D unclear. This CDR3 has 15 residues. CDR1 is LNHDA, CDR2 SQIVND, per germline (reference sequence). Deletions cut 2 bases from V and 0 bases from J, with 10 bases between. The CDR3: CASSITQRLNTEAFF. Here the CDR3 DNA reads TGTGCCAGTAGTATAACACAGAGATTGAACACTGAAGCTTTCTTT.

Details on this clone: Other DNA sequences within the sample encode an identical CDR3. The chain is built from TRBV5-1 and TRBJ2-1; TRBD1 aligns across 11 bases. After removal of 2 bases from V and 7 bases from J, the junction contained 2 bases not matched to a gene. Germline CDR1 reads SGHRS; CDR2 reads YFSETQ. This CDR3 comprises 14 residues. CDR3: CASSFGQGANEQFF. CDR3 DNA: TGCGCCAGCAGCTTTGGACAGGGGGCGAATGAGCAGTTCTTC.

This clone has only a few counts. V usage is TRBV12-5 and J usage is TRBJ2-7; TRBD1 might be the D (5 bases). Trimming pared 1 base from V and 2 bases from J, leaving 6 bases between. Germline values: CDR1 LGHNT, CDR2 FRNRAP. The CDR3 covers 13 residues. The CDR3 loop is CASGLGQTYEQYF. The DNA for the CDR3 is TGTGCTAGTGGTTTGGGACAGACCTACGAGCAGTACTTC.

V is TRBV25-1 and J is TRBJ2-3; possibly TRBD2 for D (7 bases). V shed 5 bases and J shed 1 base, with 19 bases lying between them. Germline V gives CDR1 MGHDK, CDR2 SYGVNS. The CDR3 is 17 residues long. In DNA, the CDR3 is TGTGCCAGCAGTCAAACCGTCACAGGGAGGGGCACAGATACGCAGTATTTT. Protein product: CASSQTVTGRGTDTQYF.

V and J are TRBV14 and TRBJ1-2; no clear D. The V gene lost 1 base and the J gene lost 6 bases, with 18 bases spanning the gap. This CDR3 contains 16 residues. Per the germline V gene, CDR1 is SGHDN and CDR2 is FVKESK. The CDR3 coding sequence is TGTGCCAGCAGCCAAGGCGCGACACTTTGGGGAGATGGCTACACCTTC. Translating it yields CASSQGATLWGDGYTF.

This clone was seen at least ten times. CDR3 coding DNA: TGTGCCTCATCGACAGGGGACGAGCAGTACTTC. Translation gives CASSTGDEQYF. This rearrangement joins TRBV30 to TRBJ2-7; TRBD1 aligns across 8 bases. Germline CDR1 GTSNPN, CDR2 SVGIG (reference sequence). Trimming at V came to 7 bases and at J to 5 bases, leaving 4 bases not matched to a gene. The CDR3 loop spans 11 amino acids.

The rearrangement joins TRBV28 to TRBJ2-4; D ambiguous. Trimming shortened V by 5 bases and J by 0 bases, and 8 bases separated the two germline ends. Germline-derived CDR1 and CDR2 are MDHEN and SYDVKM. This CDR3 has 14 residues. The CDR3 region has the DNA TGTGCCAGCAGTACTTTTGTAGCCAAAAACATTCAGTACTTC. This sequence encodes CASSTFVAKNIQYF.

In DNA form, the CDR3 reads TGTGCCAGCAGTGAAGCGCTTATCCGGGCAGGGGACAATGAGCAGTTCTTC. This translates into CASSEALIRAGDNEQFF. This chain uses TRBV2 with TRBJ2-1; tentatively, D is TRBD1 (6 bases). Germline assignment: CDR1 SNHLY and CDR2 FYNNEI. The CDR3 contains 17 residues. V was clipped by 0 bases and J by 5 bases, with 17 bases between them. Drawing the rest from reference TRBV2 and TRBJ2-1, the complete variable domain is EPEVTQTPSHQVTQMGQEVILRCVPISNHLYFYWYRQILGQKVEFLVSFYNNEISEKSEIFDDQFSVERPDGSNFTLKIRSTKLEDSAMYFCASSEALIRAGDNEQFFGPGTRLTVL.

This chain links TRBV7-2 with TRBJ2-7, with 8 bases identical to TRBD2. After removal of 5 bases from V and 4 bases from J, the junction contained 13 bases not matched to a gene. Germline CDR1 is SGHTA and CDR2 is FQGNSA. The CDR3 spans 16 residues. In DNA, the CDR3 is TGTGCCAGCAGCGACGGACCGGGACTAGGGACGTACGAGCAGTACTTC. Translation gives CASSDGPGLGTYEQYF.

The chain joins TRBV30 to TRBJ1-6, with D uncertain. Per germline, CDR1 GTSNPN and CDR2 SVGIG (reference sequence). The CDR3 spans 14 residues. Trimming took off 0 bases at V and 9 bases at J, with 12 bases between the two ends. The CDR3: CAWSVGRLASPLHF. The DNA for the CDR3 is TGTGCCTGGAGTGTCGGCCGACTTGCTTCACCCCTCCACTTT.

This clone was observed a few times. The rearrangement links TRBV19 to TRBJ2-5; D is perhaps TRBD2 (5 bases). Per germline, CDR1 LNHDA and CDR2 SQIVND (reference sequence). V was pared by 2 bases and J by 1 base, with 11 bases between. This CDR3 spans 15 amino acids. CDR3 sequence reads: CASSIRPDSQETQYF. In DNA form, the CDR3 reads TGTGCCAGTAGTATACGACCGGACTCCCAAGAGACCCAGTACTTC.

This clone came up a few times. The V call is TRBV6-6, the J call TRBJ2-6, with TRBD2 as a possible D gene (5 bases). Germline CDR1 MNHNY, CDR2 SVGAGI (reference sequence). V dropped 0 bases and J dropped 4 bases, with 10 bases sitting between them. This CDR3 comprises 16 residues. The CDR3 protein is CASSYSRGSGANVLTF. In nucleotides, the CDR3 is TGTGCCAGCAGTTACTCGAGAGGGAGCGGGGCCAACGTCCTGACTTTC.

This chain uses TRBV6-1 with TRBJ2-5; D is perhaps TRBD2 (6 bases). This CDR3 has 15 amino acids. From germline, CDR1 is MNHNS and CDR2 SASEGT. V was shortened by 3 bases and J by 5 bases, with 16 bases between the two germline ends. The CDR3 DNA follows: TGTGCCAGCAGTGACAGTAGTGCGGGGTCCGAGACCCAGTACTTC. This encodes CASSDSSAGSETQYF.

In DNA, the CDR3 is TGTGCCAGCCGGAAACAGGGAGTGAACACTGAAGCTTTCTTT. Amino acids: CASRKQGVNTEAFF. V gene TRBV7-9 combines with J gene TRBJ1-1, with a possible D match to TRBD1 (6 bases). Deletions cut 8 bases from V and 0 bases from J, with 13 bases between. Germline V gene lookup returns CDR1 SEHNR and CDR2 FQNEAQ (reference sequence). The CDR3 is made up of 14 amino acids.

V and J are TRBV30 and TRBJ2-5; 13 bases agree with TRBD2. The CDR3 loop spans 15 amino acids. J lost 1 base, V lost 5 bases, and 4 bases had no gene match. Germline CDR1 and CDR2: GTSNPN and SVGIG (reference sequence). The CDR3 spells CAWGLAGALQETQYF. The CDR3 DNA follows: TGTGCCTGGGGACTAGCGGGGGCTCTCCAAGAGACCCAGTACTTC.

This chain links TRBV5-1 with TRBJ1-1; 8 nucleotides match TRBD1. Unmatched junction bases numbered 4, after V lost 2 bases and J lost 4 bases. Per the germline V gene, CDR1 is SGHRS and CDR2 is YFSETQ. The CDR3 contains 14 residues. In DNA, the CDR3 is TGCGCCAGCAGCTTCAATCAGGGGGCCACTGAAGCTTTCTTT. Translating gives CASSFNQGATEAFF.

The chain joins TRBV7-9 to TRBJ2-3, with 10 bases that match TRBD2. Germline V lookup: CDR1 SEHNR, CDR2 FQNEAQ (reference sequence). The CDR3 spans 16 residues. J gave up 3 bases and V 3 bases, and 6 bases lay outside the gene matches. CDR3 DNA: TGTGCCAGCAGCTTTGGTTTAGCGGGAGGAACAGATACGCAGTATTTT. Translated, it gives CASSFGLAGGTDTQYF.

The chain couples TRBV2 to TRBJ2-6, with D tentatively TRBD2 (5 bases). The CDR3 runs 13 residues. Germline loops: CDR1 SNHLY, CDR2 FYNNEI. V lost 8 bases, J lost 0 bases, and 5 bases lay in between. The CDR3 protein is CASGGSGANVLTF. The CDR3 coding sequence is TGTGCCAGCGGAGGCTCTGGGGCCAACGTCCTGACTTTC.

The V gene is TRBV7-2, the J gene TRBJ2-3; 8 bases are a match to TRBD2. V gave up 1 base and J gave up 1 base; unmatched junction bases: 1. This CDR3 is built from 15 residues. Germline CDR1 SGHTA, CDR2 FQGNSA. The CDR3 loop is CASSLGGGRTDTQYF. The CDR3 DNA sequence: TGTGCCAGCAGCTTAGGCGGGGGGCGCACAGATACGCAGTATTTT.